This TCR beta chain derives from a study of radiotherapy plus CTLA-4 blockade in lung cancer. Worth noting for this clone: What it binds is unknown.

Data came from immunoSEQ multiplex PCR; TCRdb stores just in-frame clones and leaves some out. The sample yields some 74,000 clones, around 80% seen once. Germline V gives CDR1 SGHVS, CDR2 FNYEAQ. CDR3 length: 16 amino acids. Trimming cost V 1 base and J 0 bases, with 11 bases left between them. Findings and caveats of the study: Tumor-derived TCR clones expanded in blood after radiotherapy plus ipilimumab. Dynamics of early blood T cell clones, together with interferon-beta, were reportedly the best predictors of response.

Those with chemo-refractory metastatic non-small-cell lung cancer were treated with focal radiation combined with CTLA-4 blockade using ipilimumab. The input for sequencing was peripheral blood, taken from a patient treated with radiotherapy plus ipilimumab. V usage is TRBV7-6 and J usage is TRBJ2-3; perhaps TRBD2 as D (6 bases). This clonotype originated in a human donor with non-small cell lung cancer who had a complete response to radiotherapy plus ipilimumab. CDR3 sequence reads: CASSLGGALSTDTQYF. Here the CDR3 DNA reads TGTGCCAGCAGCTTAGGCGGGGCGCTAAGCACAGATACGCAGTATTTT.